Shown below are 15 T cell receptor beta chains from a single sample sequenced in a study of response to subunit inactivated influenza vaccine. TCRdb re-called the RT-PCR reads with MiXCR, one entry per CDR3 protein. The sample shows approximately 530,000 distinct CDR3 sequences, 6.5% to 8% of them seen only once. This specimen was PBMCs from blood, taken 23 to 25 months after vaccination. These receptors all come from a man in his fifties or sixties who received an inactivated influenza vaccine.

The chain has TRBV18 and TRBJ2-3, with D possibly being TRBD1 or TRBD2 (5 bases each). The CDR3 is made up of 14 amino acids. Germline assignment: CDR1 KGHSH and CDR2 LQKENI. Between the trimmed V and J ends, which lost 1 base and 2 bases, there was a span of 7 bases. CDR3 nucleotides: TGTGCCAGCTCACCACGAGGGGCCACAGATACGCAGTATTTT. Its translation: CASSPRGATDTQYF.

This chain links TRBV11-1 with TRBJ1-1; 11 bases match TRBD1. The CDR3 sequence is 18 residues long. Germline loops: CDR1 SGHAT, CDR2 FQDESV (reference sequence). V lost 1 base and J lost 3; bases outside the gene matches: 10. For the CDR3, the DNA is TGTGCCAGCAGCTTAGGTTTGGGACAGGGGGGATTTTACACTGAAGCTTTCTTT. It yields the protein CASSLGLGQGGFYTEAFF.

The chain couples TRBV6-2 or TRBV6-3 to TRBJ2-1, with 9 positions matching TRBD2. This CDR3 spans 11 amino acids. V lost 4 bases, J lost 15 bases, and 4 bases stayed unmatched. The germline gives CDR1 MNHEY, CDR2 SVGEGT. The CDR3 coding sequence is TGTGCCAGCAGTTCTGCGGGAGGGGGGTTCTTC. Translated: CASSSAGGGFF.

This clonotype was counted at least ten times. The chain is built from TRBV27 and TRBJ2-7; 8 bases map to TRBD1. The CDR3 has 14 amino acids. Germline V gene sequence: CDR1 MNHEY, CDR2 SMNVEV (reference sequence). Germline trimming cut 5 bases from V and 6 bases from J; bases unmatched to any gene: 9. CDR3 sequence reads: CASSHRDRPSEQYF. CDR3 nucleotide sequence: TGTGCCAGCAGTCACCGGGACAGGCCCTCCGAGCAGTACTTC.

The chain combines TRBV12-3 or TRBV12-4 with TRBJ1-3, with 10 bases lining up with TRBD1. With V trimmed by 6 bases and J by 4 bases, 9 bases remained unmatched. There are 16 residues in the CDR3. CDR3 loop: CASRTGTGVLGNTIYF. The CDR3 coding sequence is TGTGCCAGCAGGACCGGGACAGGGGTGCTCGGAAACACCATATATTTT.

This chain uses TRBV15 with TRBJ2-5; maybe TRBD1 (8 bases). CDR3 length: 14 residues. Germline-derived CDR1 and CDR2 are LNHNV and YYDKDF (reference sequence). Between the trimmed V and J ends, which lost 3 bases and 4 bases, there was a span of 12 bases. CDR3: CATSSNRGGETQYF. CDR3 coding DNA: TGTGCCACCAGCAGTAACAGGGGGGGAGAGACCCAGTACTTC.

This clonotype was seen ten or more times. The rearrangement joins TRBV12-3 or TRBV12-4 to TRBJ2-5; D possibly corresponds to TRBD1 (5 bases). The CDR3 extends over 13 amino acids. V lost 2 bases and J 5 bases, leaving 9 bases between the germline ends. DNA of the CDR3: TGTGCCAGCAGTTTACCAGGGTACGAGACCCAGTACTTC. This encodes CASSLPGYETQYF.

This clonotype was counted a few times. The CDR3 region is CSGGQALTGELFF. CDR3 sequence (DNA): TGCAGTGGGGGACAGGCCCTCACCGGGGAGCTGTTTTTT. The J gene is TRBJ2-2, the V gene TRBV20-1; 8 nucleotides match TRBD1. The CDR3 is made up of 13 amino acids. Germline trimming cut 7 bases from V and 4 bases from J; bases unmatched to any gene: 5. Germline CDR1 DFQATT, CDR2 SNEGSKA (reference sequence).

This clonotype was found a few times. The rearrangement joins TRBV29-1 to TRBJ2-3, with D possibly being TRBD1 or TRBD2 (5 bases each). V shed 2 bases and J shed 0 bases, with 18 bases lying between them. Germline loops: CDR1 SQVTM, CDR2 ANQGSEA. CDR3 length: 17 residues. In nucleotides, the CDR3 is TGCAGCGTTGAACACAGGCTCGGGACGCTGAGCACAGATACGCAGTATTTT. Residues: CSVEHRLGTLSTDTQYF.

This clonotype was detected many times. The chain combines TRBV6-5 with TRBJ1-1; unclear D gene. The length of the CDR3 is 12 residues. Looked up from germline, CDR1 is MNHEY and CDR2 is SVGAGI. The V end lost 6 bases, the J end lost 1 base, and 6 bases lay between the germline ends. The CDR3 nucleotides read TGTGCCAGCAGCAGAGCGAACACTGAAGCTTTCTTT. Translated: CASSRANTEAFF.

This clonotype was counted a few times. The chain recombines TRBV7-8 with TRBJ2-1, with a possible D match to TRBD2 (5 bases). Between the trimmed V and J ends, which lost 5 bases and 4 bases, there was a span of 12 bases. The CDR3 covers 14 residues. CDR1 and CDR2 (germline): SGHVS, FQNEAQ. This chain's CDR3 is CASSQATKYNEQFF. CDR3 DNA: TGTGCCAGCAGCCAGGCGACTAAGTACAATGAGCAGTTCTTC.

This clonotype was observed many times. The CDR3 DNA follows: TGTGCCATCAGTGAGGGGGCGCGAGGTCCAACAGATACGCAGTATTTT. As protein: CAISEGARGPTDTQYF. This chain joins TRBV10-3 and TRBJ2-3; TRBD1 might be the D (5 bases). The CDR3 is made up of 16 amino acids. Germline assignment: CDR1 ENHRY and CDR2 SYGVKD. V lost 2 bases and J lost 3, with 15 bases in between.

V and J are TRBV9 and TRBJ1-2; 7 bases line up with TRBD1. The V segment lost 0 bases and the J segment 1 base; nucleotides outside the gene matches: 3. This CDR3 contains 15 residues. Germline V gene lookup returns CDR1 SGDLS and CDR2 YYNGEE. DNA of the CDR3: TGTGCCAGCAGCGTAGAACAGGGGCGTAACTATGGCTACACCTTC. This sequence encodes CASSVEQGRNYGYTF.

The table lists this clonotype with many counts. The rearrangement joins TRBV27 to TRBJ1-4, with D possibly matching TRBD1 (5 bases). Germline values: CDR1 MNHEY, CDR2 SMNVEV (reference sequence). The CDR3 consists of 14 residues. Trimming shortened V by 2 bases and J by 10 bases, and 14 bases separated the two germline ends. The CDR3 loop is CASSLEGSVGKLFF. CDR3 nucleotide sequence: TGTGCCAGCAGTTTAGAGGGGTCAGTTGGAAAACTGTTTTTT.

The sample holds a few counts of this clonotype. The chain carries TRBV3-1 and TRBJ1-1; D gene uncertain. The CDR3 is 15 amino acids. V was shortened by 4 bases and J by 1 base, with 13 bases between the two germline ends. Germline V lookup: CDR1 LGHDT, CDR2 YNNKEL (reference sequence). The CDR3 spells CASSLRARGNTEAFF. For the CDR3, the DNA is TGTGCCAGCAGCCTACGAGCCCGGGGGAACACTGAAGCTTTCTTT.